The subject of this entry is one T cell receptor (beta chain). The CDR3 totals 15 residues. This entry is derived from a study of T cell changes during pregnancy in multiple sclerosis. Profiling relied on immunoSEQ multiplex PCR, and the TCRdb table lists in-frame clones only, not all of them. The table shows about 70,000 clones, with 85% to 95% occurring only once. The sequencing here drew on peripheral blood, taken before pregnancy. The rearrangement uses TRBV21-1 and TRBJ2-7; no DNA check was done on the table's D call, TRBD1. TRBV21-1 is a documented pseudogene. The sequence came from a female donor with multiple sclerosis, enrolled in a pregnancy study. CDR3 coding DNA: TGTGCCAGCTTGCGAGAAAGGACAGGGAACTACGAGCAGTACTTC. Protein product: CASLRERTGNYEQYF.